The rows below give T cell receptor beta chains drawn from one sample of a study of naive and memory T cell subsets. A single record per CDR3 protein comes from TCRdb applying MiXCR to the UMI-ligation and nested PCR reads. The sample shows 150,000 or so distinct CDR3 sequences, over 20% of them seen only once. The sample comprised naive CD4+ T cells from blood. The receptors stem from a human donor in good health. The CDR3 runs from the conserved cysteine through the conserved F or W. Fields, in order: clone size, V gene, J gene, D gene, CDR3 protein, CDR3 DNA. The D gene is left open where the match is weak. Clone size, where shown, is once, few, many, or a class for clones that have expanded.

clone_size: -
v_call: TRBV11-2
j_call: TRBJ2-2
d_call: TRBD2
cdr3_aa: CASSFRSGLAPTGELFF
cdr3_nt: TGTGCCAGCAGCTTCCGCTCGGGACTAGCGCCTACCGGGGAGCTGTTTTTT

clone_size: -
v_call: TRBV15
j_call: TRBJ2-5
d_call: TRBD2
cdr3_aa: CATSSGGYGGETQYF
cdr3_nt: TGTGCCACCAGCAGCGGTGGATACGGGGGGGAGACCCAGTACTTC

clone_size: many
v_call: TRBV3-1
j_call: TRBJ2-5
d_call: TRBD2
cdr3_aa: CASSQDGLAGASETQYF
cdr3_nt: TGTGCCAGCAGCCAAGATGGGCTAGCGGGAGCGTCAGAGACCCAGTACTTC

clone_size: -
v_call: TRBV28
j_call: TRBJ2-1
d_call: -
cdr3_aa: CASSYGLVNEQFF
cdr3_nt: TGTGCCAGCAGTTACGGCCTTGTGAATGAGCAGTTCTTC

clone_size: few
v_call: TRBV20-1
j_call: TRBJ2-1
d_call: TRBD2
cdr3_aa: CSARDREGLSEQFF
cdr3_nt: TGCAGTGCTAGAGATAGGGAGGGTTTGAGTGAGCAGTTCTTC

clone_size: -
v_call: TRBV28
j_call: TRBJ2-5
d_call: -
cdr3_aa: CASSSGTWGTQYF
cdr3_nt: TGTGCCAGCAGTTCAGGGACGTGGGGGACCCAGTACTTC

clone_size: many
v_call: TRBV6-2/TRBV6-3
j_call: TRBJ2-7
d_call: -
cdr3_aa: CASKTAYEQYF
cdr3_nt: TGTGCCAGCAAAACAGCCTACGAGCAGTACTTC

clone_size: -
v_call: TRBV5-1
j_call: TRBJ1-6
d_call: TRBD1
cdr3_aa: CASSLVRVTGDSPLHF
cdr3_nt: TGCGCCAGCAGCTTGGTTCGTGTGACAGGGGACTCACCCCTCCACTTT

clone_size: many
v_call: TRBV12-3/TRBV12-4
j_call: TRBJ2-7
d_call: TRBD2
cdr3_aa: CASSLMGLAASPSYEQYF
cdr3_nt: TGTGCCAGCAGTTTAATGGGACTAGCGGCTTCCCCCTCCTACGAGCAGTACTTC

clone_size: few
v_call: TRBV4-3
j_call: TRBJ2-3
d_call: TRBD1
cdr3_aa: CASSQGDRVTQYF
cdr3_nt: TGCGCCAGCAGCCAAGGTGACAGGGTGACGCAGTATTTT

clone_size: -
v_call: TRBV6-1
j_call: TRBJ2-7
d_call: -
cdr3_aa: CASSEYEMAGYEQYF
cdr3_nt: TGTGCCAGCAGTGAATATGAGATGGCAGGCTACGAGCAGTACTTC

clone_size: few
v_call: TRBV5-8
j_call: TRBJ2-6
d_call: -
cdr3_aa: CASSSTVNSGANVLTF
cdr3_nt: TGTGCCAGCAGCTCGACAGTGAACTCTGGGGCCAACGTCCTGACTTTC

clone_size: few
v_call: TRBV5-5
j_call: TRBJ2-7
d_call: -
cdr3_aa: CASRGLGVAPGEQYF
cdr3_nt: TGTGCCAGCAGGGGCTTAGGGGTCGCCCCGGGTGAGCAGTACTTC